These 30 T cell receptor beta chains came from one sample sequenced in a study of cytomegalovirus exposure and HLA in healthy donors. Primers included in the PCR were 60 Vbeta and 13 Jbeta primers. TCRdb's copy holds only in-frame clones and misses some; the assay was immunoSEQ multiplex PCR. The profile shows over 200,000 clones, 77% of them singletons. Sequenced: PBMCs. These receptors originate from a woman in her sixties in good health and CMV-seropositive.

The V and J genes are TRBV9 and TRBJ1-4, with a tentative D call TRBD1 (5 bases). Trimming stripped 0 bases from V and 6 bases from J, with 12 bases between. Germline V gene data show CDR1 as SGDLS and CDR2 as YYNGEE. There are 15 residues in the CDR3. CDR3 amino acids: CASSVEARADEKLFF. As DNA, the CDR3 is TGTGCCAGCAGCGTAGAAGCCAGGGCTGATGAAAAACTGTTTTTT.

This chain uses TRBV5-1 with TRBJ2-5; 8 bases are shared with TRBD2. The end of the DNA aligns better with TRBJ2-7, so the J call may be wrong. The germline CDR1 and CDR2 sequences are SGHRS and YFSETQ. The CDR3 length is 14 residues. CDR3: CASRELAATYEQYF. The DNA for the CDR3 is TGCGCCAGCAGAGAACTAGCGGCTACCTACGAGCAGTACTTC.

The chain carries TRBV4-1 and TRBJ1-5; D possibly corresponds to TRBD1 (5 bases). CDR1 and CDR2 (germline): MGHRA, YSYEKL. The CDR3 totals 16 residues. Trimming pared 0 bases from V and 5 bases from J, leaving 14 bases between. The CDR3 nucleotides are TGCGCCAGCAGCCAAGATCTAGGGGAAAGGTATCAGCCCCAGCATTTT. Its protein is CASSQDLGERYQPQHF.

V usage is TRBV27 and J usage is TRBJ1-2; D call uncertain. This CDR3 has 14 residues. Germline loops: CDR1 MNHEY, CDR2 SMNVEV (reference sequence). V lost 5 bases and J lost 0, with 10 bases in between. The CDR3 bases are TGTGCCAGCAGTCGAACCTCAGCTAACTATGGCTACACCTTC. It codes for CASSRTSANYGYTF.

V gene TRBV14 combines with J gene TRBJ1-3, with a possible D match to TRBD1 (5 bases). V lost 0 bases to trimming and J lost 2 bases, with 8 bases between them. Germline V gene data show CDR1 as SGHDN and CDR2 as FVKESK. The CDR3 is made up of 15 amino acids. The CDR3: CASSQEARAGNTIYF. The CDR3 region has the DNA TGTGCCAGCAGCCAAGAAGCCAGGGCTGGAAACACCATATATTTT. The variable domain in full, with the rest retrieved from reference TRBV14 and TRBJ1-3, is EAGVTQFPSHSVIEKGQTVTLRCDPISGHDNLYWYRRVMGKEIKFLLHFVKESKQDESGMPNNRFLAERTGGTYSTLKVQPAELEDSGVYFCASSQEARAGNTIYFGEGSWLTVV.

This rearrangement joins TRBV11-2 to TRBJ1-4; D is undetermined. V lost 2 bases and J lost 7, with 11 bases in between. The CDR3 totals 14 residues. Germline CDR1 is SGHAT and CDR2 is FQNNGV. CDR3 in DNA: TGTGCCAGCAGCTTAAGTACGGGAGGTGAAAAACTGTTTTTT. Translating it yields CASSLSTGGEKLFF.

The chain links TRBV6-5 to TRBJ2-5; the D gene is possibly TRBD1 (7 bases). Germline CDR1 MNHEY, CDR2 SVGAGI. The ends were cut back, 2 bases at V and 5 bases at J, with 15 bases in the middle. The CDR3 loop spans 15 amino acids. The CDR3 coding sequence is TGTGCCAGCAGTTACCAGGAGGGGGCAGGGGAGACCCAGTACTTC. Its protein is CASSYQEGAGETQYF.

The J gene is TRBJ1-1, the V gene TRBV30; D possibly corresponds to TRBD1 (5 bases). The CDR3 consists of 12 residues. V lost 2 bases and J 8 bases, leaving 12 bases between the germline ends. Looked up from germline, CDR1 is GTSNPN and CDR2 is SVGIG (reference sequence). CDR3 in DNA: TGTGCCTGGAGTTCAGGGACTGGCGAAGCTTTCTTT. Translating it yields CAWSSGTGEAFF.

The CDR3 bases are TGTGCCAGCTCACTTCAGGGTGACACCGGGGAGCTGTTTTTT. Protein sequence: CASSLQGDTGELFF. The chain recombines TRBV18 with TRBJ2-2, with TRBD1 as a possible D gene (5 bases). The CDR3 is 14 amino acids. Germline V lookup: CDR1 KGHSH, CDR2 LQKENI. The V end lost 4 bases, the J end lost 3 bases, and 9 bases lay between the germline ends.

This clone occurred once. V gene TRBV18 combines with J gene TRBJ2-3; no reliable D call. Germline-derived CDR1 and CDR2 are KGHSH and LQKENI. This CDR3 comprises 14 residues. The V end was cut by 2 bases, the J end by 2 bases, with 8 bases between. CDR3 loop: CASSPAADTDTQYF. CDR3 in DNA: TGTGCCAGCTCACCAGCGGCGGACACAGATACGCAGTATTTT.

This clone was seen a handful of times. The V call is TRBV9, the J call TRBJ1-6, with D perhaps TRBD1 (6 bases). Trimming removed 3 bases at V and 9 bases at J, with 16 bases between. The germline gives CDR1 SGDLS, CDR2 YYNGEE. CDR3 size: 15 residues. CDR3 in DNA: TGTGCCAGCAGCGAAGGTCTGGGGGCGGGTTCACCCCTCCACTTT. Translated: CASSEGLGAGSPLHF.

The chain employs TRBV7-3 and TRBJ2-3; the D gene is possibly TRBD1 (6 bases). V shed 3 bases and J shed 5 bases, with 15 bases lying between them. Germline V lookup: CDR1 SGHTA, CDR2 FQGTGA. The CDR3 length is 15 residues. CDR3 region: CASSFRGIGGDTQYF. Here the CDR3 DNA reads TGTGCCAGCAGCTTTAGGGGGATTGGGGGAGATACGCAGTATTTT.

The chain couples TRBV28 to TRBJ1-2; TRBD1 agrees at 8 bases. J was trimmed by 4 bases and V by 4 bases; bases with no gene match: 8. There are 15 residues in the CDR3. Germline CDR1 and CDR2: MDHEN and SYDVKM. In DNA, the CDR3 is TGTGCCAGCAGTTCACGGGACAGGCCTTTCTATGGCTACACCTTC. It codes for CASSSRDRPFYGYTF.

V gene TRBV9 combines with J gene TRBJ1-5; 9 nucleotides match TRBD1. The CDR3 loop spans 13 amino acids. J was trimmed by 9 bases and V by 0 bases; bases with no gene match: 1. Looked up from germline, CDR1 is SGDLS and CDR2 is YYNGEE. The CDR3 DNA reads TGTGCCAGCAGCGTAGGACAGGGGGGGCCCCAGCATTTT. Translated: CASSVGQGGPQHF.

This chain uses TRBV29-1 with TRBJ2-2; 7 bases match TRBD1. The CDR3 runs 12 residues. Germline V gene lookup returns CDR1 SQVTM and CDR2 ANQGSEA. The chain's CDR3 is CSAGTDTGELFF. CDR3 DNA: TGCAGTGCCGGGACAGACACCGGGGAGCTGTTTTTT.

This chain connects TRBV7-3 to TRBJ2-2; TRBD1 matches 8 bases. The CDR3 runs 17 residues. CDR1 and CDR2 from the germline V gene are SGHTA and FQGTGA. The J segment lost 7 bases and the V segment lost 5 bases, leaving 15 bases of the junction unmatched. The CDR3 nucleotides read TGTGCCAGCAGCCCCAAGGACAGGGAGATGTCTAACGGGGAGCTGTTTTTT. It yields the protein CASSPKDREMSNGELFF. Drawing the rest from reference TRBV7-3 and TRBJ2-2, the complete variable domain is GAGVSQTPSNKVTEKGKYVELRCDPISGHTALYWYRQSLGQGPEFLIYFQGTGAADDSGLPNDRFFAVRPEGSVSTLKIQRTERGDSAVYLCASSPKDREMSNGELFFGEGSRLTVL.

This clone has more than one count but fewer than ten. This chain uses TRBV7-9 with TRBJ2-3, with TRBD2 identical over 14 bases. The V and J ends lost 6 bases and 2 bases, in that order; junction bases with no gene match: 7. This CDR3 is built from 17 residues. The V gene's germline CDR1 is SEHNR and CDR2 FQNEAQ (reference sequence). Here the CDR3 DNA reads TGTGCCAGCAGTTCTGGGACTAGCGGGGGAATCACAGATACGCAGTATTTT. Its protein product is CASSSGTSGGITDTQYF.

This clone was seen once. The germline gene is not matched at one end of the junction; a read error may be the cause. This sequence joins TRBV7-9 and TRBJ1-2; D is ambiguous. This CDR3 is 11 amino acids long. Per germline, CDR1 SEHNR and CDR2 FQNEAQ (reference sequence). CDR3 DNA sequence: TGTTCCAGCAGCTCATCAATCGGTTACACCTTC. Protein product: CSSSSSIGYTF.

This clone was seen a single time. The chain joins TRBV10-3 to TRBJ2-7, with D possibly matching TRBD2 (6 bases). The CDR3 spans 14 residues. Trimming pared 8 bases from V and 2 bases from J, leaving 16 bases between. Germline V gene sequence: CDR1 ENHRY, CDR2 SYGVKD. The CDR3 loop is CAIGVADGAYEQYF. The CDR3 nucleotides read TGTGCCATCGGGGTAGCGGACGGAGCCTACGAGCAGTACTTC.

For the CDR3, the DNA is TGTGCCAGCAGCTTATCCCCCAGGGACGAGCAGTACTTC. Its translation is CASSLSPRDEQYF. The rearrangement links TRBV11-2 to TRBJ2-7; tentative D call: TRBD1 (5 bases). Germline V gene lookup returns CDR1 SGHAT and CDR2 FQNNGV. The CDR3 totals 13 residues. Trimming stripped 2 bases from V and 5 bases from J, with 10 bases between.

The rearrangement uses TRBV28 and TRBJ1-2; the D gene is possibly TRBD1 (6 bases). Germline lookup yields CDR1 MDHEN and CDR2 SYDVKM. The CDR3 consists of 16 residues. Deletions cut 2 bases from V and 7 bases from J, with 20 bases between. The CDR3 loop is CASSLADSRGAGGYTF. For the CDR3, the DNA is TGTGCCAGCAGTTTAGCCGACTCGCGGGGGGCGGGTGGCTACACCTTC.

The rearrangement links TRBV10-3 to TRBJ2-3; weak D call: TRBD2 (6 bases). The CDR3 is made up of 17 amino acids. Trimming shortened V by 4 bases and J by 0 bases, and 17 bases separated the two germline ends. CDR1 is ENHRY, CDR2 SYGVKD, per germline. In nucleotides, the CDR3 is TGTGCCATCAGTGGCGGTCTGACTAGAGAGAGCACAGATACGCAGTATTTT. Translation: CAISGGLTRESTDTQYF.

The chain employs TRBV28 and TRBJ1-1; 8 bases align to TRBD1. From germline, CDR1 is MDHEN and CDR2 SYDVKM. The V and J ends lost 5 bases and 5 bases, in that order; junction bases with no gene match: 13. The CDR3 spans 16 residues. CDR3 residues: CASSPPRDRFRTEAFF. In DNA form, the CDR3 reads TGTGCCAGCAGTCCCCCCCGGGACAGGTTTCGGACTGAAGCTTTCTTT. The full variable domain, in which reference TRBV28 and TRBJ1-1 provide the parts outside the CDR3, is DVKVTQSSRYLVKRTGEKVFLECVQDMDHENMFWYRQDPGLGLRLIYFSYDVKMKEKGDIPEGYSVSREKKERFSLILESASTNQTSMYLCASSPPRDRFRTEAFFGQGTRLTVV.

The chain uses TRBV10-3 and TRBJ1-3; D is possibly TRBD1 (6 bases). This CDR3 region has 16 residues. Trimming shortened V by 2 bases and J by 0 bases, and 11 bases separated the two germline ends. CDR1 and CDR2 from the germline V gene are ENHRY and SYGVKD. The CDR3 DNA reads TGTGCCATCAGTGAGCAGGGGACAAACTCTGGAAACACCATATATTTT. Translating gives CAISEQGTNSGNTIYF.

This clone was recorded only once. For the CDR3, the DNA is TGTGCCAGCAGCATAGACAGGGGAGCCGGGGAGCTGTTTTTT. Protein: CASSIDRGAGELFF. This chain connects TRBV7-3 to TRBJ2-2; the match to TRBD1 covers 8 bases. The ends lost 5 bases at V and 6 bases at J; junction bases unmatched: 5. CDR3 length equals 14 residues. The germline CDR1 and CDR2 sequences are SGHTA and FQGTGA. The full variable domain, in which reference TRBV7-3 and TRBJ2-2 provide the parts outside the CDR3, is GAGVSQTPSNKVTEKGKYVELRCDPISGHTALYWYRQSLGQGPEFLIYFQGTGAADDSGLPNDRFFAVRPEGSVSTLKIQRTERGDSAVYLCASSIDRGAGELFFGEGSRLTVL.

CDR3 protein: CAWSAGQANIQYF. In nucleotides, the CDR3 is TGTGCCTGGAGTGCTGGACAGGCAAACATTCAGTACTTC. The J gene is TRBJ2-4, the V gene TRBV30; 7 bases are a match to TRBD1. There are 13 residues in the CDR3. Germline V gene data show CDR1 as GTSNPN and CDR2 as SVGIG (reference sequence). Unmatched junction bases numbered 3, after V lost 1 base and J lost 6 bases.

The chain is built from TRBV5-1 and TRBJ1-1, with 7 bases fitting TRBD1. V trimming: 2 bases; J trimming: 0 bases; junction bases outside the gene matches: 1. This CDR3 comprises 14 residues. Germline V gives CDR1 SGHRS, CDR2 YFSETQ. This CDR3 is CASSLTGVNTEAFF. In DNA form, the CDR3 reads TGCGCCAGCAGCTTAACAGGGGTGAACACTGAAGCTTTCTTT.

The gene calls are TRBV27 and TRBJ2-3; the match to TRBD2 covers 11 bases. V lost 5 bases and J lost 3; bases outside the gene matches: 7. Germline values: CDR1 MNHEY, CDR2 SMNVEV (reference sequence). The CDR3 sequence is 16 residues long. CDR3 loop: CASSRSGGAGTDTQYF. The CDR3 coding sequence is TGTGCCAGCAGTCGTAGCGGGGGGGCAGGTACAGATACGCAGTATTTT.

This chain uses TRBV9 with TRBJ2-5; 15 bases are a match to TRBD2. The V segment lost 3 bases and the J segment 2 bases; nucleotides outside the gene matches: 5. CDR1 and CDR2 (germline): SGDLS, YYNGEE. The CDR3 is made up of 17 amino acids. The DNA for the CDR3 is TGTGCCAGCAGCGCCGGGACTAGCGGGGGGAGACAAGAGACCCAGTACTTC. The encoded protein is CASSAGTSGGRQETQYF.

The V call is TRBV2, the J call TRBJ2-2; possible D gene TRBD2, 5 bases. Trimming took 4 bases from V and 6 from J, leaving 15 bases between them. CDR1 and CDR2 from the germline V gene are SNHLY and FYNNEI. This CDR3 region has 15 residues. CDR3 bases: TGTGCCAGCAGTGGGGCACTAGTAAACGCCGGGGAGCTGTTTTTT. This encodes CASSGALVNAGELFF. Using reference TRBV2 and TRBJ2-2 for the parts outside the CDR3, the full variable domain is EPEVTQTPSHQVTQMGQEVILRCVPISNHLYFYWYRQILGQKVEFLVSFYNNEISEKSEIFDDQFSVERPDGSNFTLKIRSTKLEDSAMYFCASSGALVNAGELFFGEGSRLTVL.